This TCR beta chain derives from a study of Ad26.COV2.S vaccination and SARS-CoV-2 variants. Germline CDR1 is MNHEY and CDR2 is SMNVEV (reference sequence). The length of the CDR3 is 16 residues. Trimming cost V 4 bases and J 0 bases; bases outside gene matches: 4. Treatment given: around 19 received Ad26.COV2.S at low or high dose, single or two shots; about five received placebo; per-sample allocation not given. Sampling happened 63 days after the first vaccine or placebo injection. Sequencing was performed with immunoSEQ multiplex PCR; in TCRdb, only in-frame clones are kept and a portion is missing. The table lists 350,000 to 500,000 clones, around 91% of them singletons.

The origin of this receptor is a person between 18 and 59 years old who received the Ad26.COV2.S COVID-19 vaccine or a placebo. The chain uses TRBV27 and TRBJ2-1; 9 nucleotides align to TRBD2. Here the sequenced sample was peripheral blood, taken in a trial of Ad26.COV2.S vaccine versus placebo. CDR3 coding DNA: TGTGCCAGCAGTTCCTTAGCGGGAGTCTCCTACAATGAGCAGTTCTTC. Its protein is CASSSLAGVSYNEQFF.